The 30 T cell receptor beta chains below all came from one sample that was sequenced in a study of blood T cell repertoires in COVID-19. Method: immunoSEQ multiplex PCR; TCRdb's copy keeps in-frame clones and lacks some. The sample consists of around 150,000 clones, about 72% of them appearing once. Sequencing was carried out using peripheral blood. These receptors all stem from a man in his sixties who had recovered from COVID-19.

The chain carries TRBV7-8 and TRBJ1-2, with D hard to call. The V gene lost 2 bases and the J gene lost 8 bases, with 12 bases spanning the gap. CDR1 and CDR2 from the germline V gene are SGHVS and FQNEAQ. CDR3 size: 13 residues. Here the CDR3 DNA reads TGTGCCAGCAGCTTATCCCCTGGGCAGGGCTACACCTTC. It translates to CASSLSPGQGYTF.

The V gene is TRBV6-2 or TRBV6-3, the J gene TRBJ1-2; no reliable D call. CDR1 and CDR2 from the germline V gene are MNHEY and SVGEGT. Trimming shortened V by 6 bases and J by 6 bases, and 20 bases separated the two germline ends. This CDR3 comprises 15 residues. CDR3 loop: CASSHPRPGKNGYTF. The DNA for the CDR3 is TGTGCCAGCAGCCATCCCCGTCCGGGGAAAAATGGCTACACCTTC.

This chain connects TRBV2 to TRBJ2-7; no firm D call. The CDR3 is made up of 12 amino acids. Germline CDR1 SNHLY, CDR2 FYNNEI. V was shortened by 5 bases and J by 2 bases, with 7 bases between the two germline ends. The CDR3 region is CASSSSPYEQYF. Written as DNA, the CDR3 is TGTGCCAGCAGTTCGTCTCCCTACGAGCAGTACTTC. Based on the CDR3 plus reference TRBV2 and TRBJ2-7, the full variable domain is EPEVTQTPSHQVTQMGQEVILRCVPISNHLYFYWYRQILGQKVEFLVSFYNNEISEKSEIFDDQFSVERPDGSNFTLKIRSTKLEDSAMYFCASSSSPYEQYFGPGTRLTVT.

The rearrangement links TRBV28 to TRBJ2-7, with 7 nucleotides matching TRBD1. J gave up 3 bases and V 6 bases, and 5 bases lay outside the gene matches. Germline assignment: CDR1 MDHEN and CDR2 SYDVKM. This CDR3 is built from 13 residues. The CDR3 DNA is TGTGCCAGCAGCGTAGGGGGCAGCTACGAGCAGTACTTC. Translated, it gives CASSVGGSYEQYF. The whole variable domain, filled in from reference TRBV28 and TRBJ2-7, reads DVKVTQSSRYLVKRTGEKVFLECVQDMDHENMFWYRQDPGLGLRLIYFSYDVKMKEKGDIPEGYSVSREKKERFSLILESASTNQTSMYLCASSVGGSYEQYFGPGTRLTVT.

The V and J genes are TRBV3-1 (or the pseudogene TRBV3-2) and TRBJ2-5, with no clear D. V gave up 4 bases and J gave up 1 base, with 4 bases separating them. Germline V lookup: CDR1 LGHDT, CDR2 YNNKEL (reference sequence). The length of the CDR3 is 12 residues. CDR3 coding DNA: TGTGCCAGCAGCCGACTCCAAGAGACCCAGTACTTC. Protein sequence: CASSRLQETQYF.

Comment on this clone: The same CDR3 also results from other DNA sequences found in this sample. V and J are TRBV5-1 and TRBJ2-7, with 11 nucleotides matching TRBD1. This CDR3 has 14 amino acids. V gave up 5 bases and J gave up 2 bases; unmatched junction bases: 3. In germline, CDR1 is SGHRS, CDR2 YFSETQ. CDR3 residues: CASSPGQGAYEQYF. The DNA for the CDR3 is TGCGCCAGCAGTCCGGGACAGGGGGCCTACGAGCAGTACTTC. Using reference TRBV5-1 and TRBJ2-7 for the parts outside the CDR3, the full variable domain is KAGVTQTPRYLIKTRGQQVTLSCSPISGHRSVSWYQQTPGQGLQFLFEYFSETQRNKGNFPGRFSGRQFSNSRSEMNVSTLELGDSALYLCASSPGQGAYEQYFGPGTRLTVT.

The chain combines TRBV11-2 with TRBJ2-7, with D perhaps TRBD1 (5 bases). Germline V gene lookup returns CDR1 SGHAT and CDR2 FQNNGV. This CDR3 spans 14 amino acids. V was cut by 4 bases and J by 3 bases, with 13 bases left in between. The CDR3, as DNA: TGTGCCAGCAGCTGGAACCCACAGGTCTACGAGCAGTACTTC. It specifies CASSWNPQVYEQYF.

CDR3 DNA sequence: TGTGCCAGCAGTGACAGAAAAAAGAACACTGAAGCTTTCTTT. Translated: CASSDRKKNTEAFF. The chain couples TRBV7-9 to TRBJ1-1, with D tentatively TRBD1 (5 bases). Trimming removed 6 bases at V and 1 base at J, with 12 bases between. CDR3 size: 14 residues. Germline V gives CDR1 SEHNR, CDR2 FQNEAQ (reference sequence).

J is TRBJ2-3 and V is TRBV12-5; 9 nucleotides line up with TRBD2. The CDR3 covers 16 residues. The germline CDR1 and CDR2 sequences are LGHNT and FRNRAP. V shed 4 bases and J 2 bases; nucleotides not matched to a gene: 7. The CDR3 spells CASGSGQRGATDTQYF. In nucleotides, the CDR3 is TGTGCTAGTGGTTCGGGACAGCGGGGGGCCACAGATACGCAGTATTTT. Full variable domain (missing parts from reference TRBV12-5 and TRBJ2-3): DARVTQTPRHKVTEMGQEVTMRCQPILGHNTVFWYRQTMMQGLELLAYFRNRAPLDDSGMPKDRFSAEMPDATLATLKIQPSEPRDSAVYFCASGSGQRGATDTQYFGPGTRLTVL.

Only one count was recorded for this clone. CDR3 residues: CASSPGLAPIDTQYF. The CDR3 bases are TGTGCCAGCTCACCAGGACTAGCCCCAATCGATACGCAGTATTTT. V and J are TRBV18 and TRBJ2-3; 8 bases align to TRBD2. Germline V gene sequence: CDR1 KGHSH, CDR2 LQKENI. There are 15 residues in the CDR3. The V segment lost 2 bases and the J segment 6 bases; nucleotides outside the gene matches: 7.

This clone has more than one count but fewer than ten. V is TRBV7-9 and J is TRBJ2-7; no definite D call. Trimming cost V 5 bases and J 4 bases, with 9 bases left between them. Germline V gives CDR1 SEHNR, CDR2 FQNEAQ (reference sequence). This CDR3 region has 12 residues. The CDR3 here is CASSLYTYEQYF. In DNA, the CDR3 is TGTGCCAGCAGCCTTTACACGTACGAGCAGTACTTC.

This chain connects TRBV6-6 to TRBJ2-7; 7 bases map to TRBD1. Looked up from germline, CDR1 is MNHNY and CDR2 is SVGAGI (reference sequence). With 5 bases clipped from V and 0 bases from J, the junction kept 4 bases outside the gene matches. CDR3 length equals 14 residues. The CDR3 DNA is TGTGCCAGCAGTACGACAGGGAGCTCCTACGAGCAGTACTTC. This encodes CASSTTGSSYEQYF.

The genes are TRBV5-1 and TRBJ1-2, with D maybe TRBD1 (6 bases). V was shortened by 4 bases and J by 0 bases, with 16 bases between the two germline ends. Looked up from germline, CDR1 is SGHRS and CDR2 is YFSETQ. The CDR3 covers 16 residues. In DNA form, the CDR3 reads TGCGCCAGCAGCGGGGGCCAGCATGTAGCTAACTATGGCTACACCTTC. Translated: CASSGGQHVANYGYTF.

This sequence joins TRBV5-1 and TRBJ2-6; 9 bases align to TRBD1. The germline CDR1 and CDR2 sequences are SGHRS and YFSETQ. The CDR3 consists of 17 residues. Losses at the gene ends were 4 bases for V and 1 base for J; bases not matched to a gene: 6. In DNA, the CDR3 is TGCGCCAGCAGCAAGGGACAGGGAGTTTCTGGGGCCAACGTCCTGACTTTC. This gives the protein CASSKGQGVSGANVLTF.

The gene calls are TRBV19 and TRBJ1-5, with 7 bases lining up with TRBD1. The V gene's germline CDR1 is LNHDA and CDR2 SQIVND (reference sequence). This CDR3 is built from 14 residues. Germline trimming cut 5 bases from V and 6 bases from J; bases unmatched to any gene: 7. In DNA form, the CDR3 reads TGTGCCAGTAGTTTACAGGGGATCACTCAGCCCCAGCATTTT. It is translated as CASSLQGITQPQHF.

The CDR3 spells CASSIDREGGELFF. CDR3 coding DNA: TGTGCCAGTAGTATAGACAGGGAGGGCGGGGAGCTGTTTTTT. The chain joins TRBV19 to TRBJ2-2; 7 nucleotides agree with TRBD2. The CDR3 totals 14 residues. Per the germline V gene, CDR1 is LNHDA and CDR2 is SQIVND (reference sequence). The V and J ends lost 0 bases and 7 bases, in that order; junction bases with no gene match: 2.

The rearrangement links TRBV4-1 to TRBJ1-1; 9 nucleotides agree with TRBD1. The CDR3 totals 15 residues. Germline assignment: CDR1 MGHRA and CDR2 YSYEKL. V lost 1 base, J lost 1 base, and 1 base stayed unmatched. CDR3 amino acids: CASSQGDRANTEAFF. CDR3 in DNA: TGCGCCAGCAGCCAAGGGGACAGGGCGAACACTGAAGCTTTCTTT.

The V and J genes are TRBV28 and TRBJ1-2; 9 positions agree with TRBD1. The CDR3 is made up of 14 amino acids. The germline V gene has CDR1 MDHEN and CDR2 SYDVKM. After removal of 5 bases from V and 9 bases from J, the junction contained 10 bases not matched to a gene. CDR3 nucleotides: TGTGCCAGCAGTGGGGGGGACAGGGTTTTTAGCTACACCTTC. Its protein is CASSGGDRVFSYTF.

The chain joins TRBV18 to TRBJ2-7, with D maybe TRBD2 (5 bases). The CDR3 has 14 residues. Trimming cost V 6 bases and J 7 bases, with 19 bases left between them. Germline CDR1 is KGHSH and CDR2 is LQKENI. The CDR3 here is CASSLNGPPGEQYF. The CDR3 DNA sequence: TGTGCCAGCTCTCTTAACGGGCCACCGGGGGAGCAGTACTTC.

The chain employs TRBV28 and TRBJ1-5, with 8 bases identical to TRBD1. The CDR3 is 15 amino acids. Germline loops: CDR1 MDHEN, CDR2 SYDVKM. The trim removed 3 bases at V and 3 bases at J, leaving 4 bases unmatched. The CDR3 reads CASSFDRGLNQPQHF. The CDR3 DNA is TGTGCCAGCAGTTTTGACAGGGGCCTCAATCAGCCCCAGCATTTT.

CDR3 region: CASNPGGGRGEQYF. CDR3 nucleotide sequence: TGCGCCAGCAATCCCGGGGGGGGGCGCGGCGAGCAGTACTTC. The chain combines TRBV5-1 with TRBJ2-7, with 8 bases fitting TRBD2. With V trimmed by 6 bases and J by 6 bases, 11 bases remained unmatched. Germline CDR1 is SGHRS and CDR2 is YFSETQ. The CDR3 is made up of 14 amino acids.

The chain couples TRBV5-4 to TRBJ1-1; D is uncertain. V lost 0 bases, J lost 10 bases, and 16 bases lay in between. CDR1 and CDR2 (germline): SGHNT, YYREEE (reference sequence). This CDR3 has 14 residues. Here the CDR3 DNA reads TGTGCCAGCAGCTTGGGAAATGGTGACAATCGAGCTTTCTTT. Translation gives CASSLGNGDNRAFF.

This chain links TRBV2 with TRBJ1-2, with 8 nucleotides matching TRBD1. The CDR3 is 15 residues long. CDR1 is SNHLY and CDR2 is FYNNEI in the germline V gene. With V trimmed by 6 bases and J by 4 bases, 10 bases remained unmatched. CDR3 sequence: CASSADRGRGYGYTF. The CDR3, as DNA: TGTGCCAGCAGCGCCGACAGGGGAAGGGGCTATGGCTACACCTTC.

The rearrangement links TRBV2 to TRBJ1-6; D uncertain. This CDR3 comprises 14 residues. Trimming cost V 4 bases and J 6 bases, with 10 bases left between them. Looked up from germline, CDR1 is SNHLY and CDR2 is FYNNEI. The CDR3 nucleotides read TGTGCCAGCAGTGGAGAGCCTCTTAATTCACCCCTCCACTTT. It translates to CASSGEPLNSPLHF.

DNA of the CDR3: TGTGCCAGCAGTGAAAGGGGGCGCACGTCCGAGCAGTACTTC. Its protein product is CASSERGRTSEQYF. J is TRBJ2-7 and V is TRBV6-1; 7 positions match TRBD1. CDR1 and CDR2 (germline): MNHNS, SASEGT. The trim removed 2 bases at V and 6 bases at J, leaving 7 bases unmatched. The CDR3 length is 14 residues.

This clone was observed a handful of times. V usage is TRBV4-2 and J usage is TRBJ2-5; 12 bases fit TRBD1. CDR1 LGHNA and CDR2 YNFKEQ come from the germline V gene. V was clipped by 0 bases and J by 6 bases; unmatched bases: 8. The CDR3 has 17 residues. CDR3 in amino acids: CASSQDWDRGRGQTQYF. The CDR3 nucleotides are TGTGCCAGCAGCCAAGATTGGGACAGGGGGCGCGGGCAGACCCAGTACTTC.

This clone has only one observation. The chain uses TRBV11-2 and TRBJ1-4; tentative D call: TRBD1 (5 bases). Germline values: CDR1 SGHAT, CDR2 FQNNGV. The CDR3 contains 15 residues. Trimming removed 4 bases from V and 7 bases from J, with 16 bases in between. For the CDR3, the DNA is TGTGCCAGCAGCTCACGACAGTTCTTCGGTGAAAAACTGTTTTTT. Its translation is CASSSRQFFGEKLFF.

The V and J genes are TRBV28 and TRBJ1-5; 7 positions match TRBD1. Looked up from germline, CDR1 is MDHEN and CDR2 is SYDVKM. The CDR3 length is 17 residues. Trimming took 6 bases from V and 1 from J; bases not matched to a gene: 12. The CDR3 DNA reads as TGTGCCAGCAGGTTCCCCCGACAGGGCGCGAGCAATCAGCCCCAGCATTTT. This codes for CASRFPRQGASNQPQHF.

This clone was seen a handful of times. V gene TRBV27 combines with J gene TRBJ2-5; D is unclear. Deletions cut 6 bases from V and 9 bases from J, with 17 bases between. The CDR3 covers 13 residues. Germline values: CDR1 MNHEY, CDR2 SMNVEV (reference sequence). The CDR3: CASRPALGVAQYF. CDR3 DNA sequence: TGTGCCAGCAGACCCGCCTTAGGAGTAGCCCAGTACTTC.

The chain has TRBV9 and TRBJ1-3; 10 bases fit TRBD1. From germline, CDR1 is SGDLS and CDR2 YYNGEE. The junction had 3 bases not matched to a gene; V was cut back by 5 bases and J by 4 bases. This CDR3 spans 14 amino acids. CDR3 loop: CASRQTGGGNTIYF. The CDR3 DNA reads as TGTGCCAGCAGGCAGACAGGGGGCGGAAACACCATATATTTT.